These 13 T cell receptor beta chains originate from one sample sequenced in a study of cytotoxic CD8 clonotypes in ibrutinib-treated CLL. TCRdb keeps only in-frame clones here, not all; method: immunoSEQ multiplex PCR. The repertoire holds 110,000 to 150,000 clones, with about three quarters as singletons. Sequenced here: PBMCs, sampled after 24 months of ibrutinib treatment. The receptors stem from a human donor with chronic lymphocytic leukemia.

The rearrangement joins TRBV19 to TRBJ2-1, with D maybe TRBD2 (6 bases). This CDR3 has 15 amino acids. Trimming left V 6 bases short and J 6 bases short, with 18 bases between. Germline-derived CDR1 and CDR2 are LNHDA and SQIVND (reference sequence). The DNA for the CDR3 is TGTGCCAGTAGACCCCTTGGGACGCGGGGCAATGAGCAGTTCTTC. Residues: CASRPLGTRGNEQFF.

The V call is TRBV5-1, the J call TRBJ1-1, with D tentatively TRBD1 (5 bases). Per germline, CDR1 SGHRS and CDR2 YFSETQ. Between the trimmed V and J ends, which lost 0 bases and 4 bases, there was a span of 13 bases. The CDR3 is made up of 15 amino acids. The CDR3 reads CASSLEGGGATEAFF. Here the CDR3 DNA reads TGCGCCAGCAGCTTGGAGGGTGGGGGAGCCACTGAAGCTTTCTTT.

This chain joins TRBV5-6 and TRBJ1-5; perhaps TRBD1 as D (5 bases). V lost 0 bases, J lost 4 bases, and 8 bases lay in between. CDR1 is SGHDT and CDR2 is YYEEEE in the germline V gene. The CDR3 runs 14 residues. CDR3 residues: CASSLERGNQPQHF. In DNA, the CDR3 is TGTGCCAGCAGCTTGGAAAGGGGTAATCAGCCCCAGCATTTT.

The chain couples TRBV28 to TRBJ1-2; D might be TRBD1 (5 bases). The CDR3 consists of 16 residues. Germline CDR1 and CDR2: MDHEN and SYDVKM. The ends were cut back, 3 bases at V and 4 bases at J, with 18 bases in the middle. CDR3 nucleotide sequence: TGTGCCAGCAGTTTCGGGGGGACGGGGAAACTCTATGGCTACACCTTC. Its translation is CASSFGGTGKLYGYTF.

Of note for this clone: This sample includes further DNA sequences coding for the same CDR3. The chain combines TRBV9 with TRBJ1-1, with D uncertain. The CDR3 extends over 14 amino acids. Germline V gene lookup returns CDR1 SGDLS and CDR2 YYNGEE. The V and J ends lost 4 bases and 1 base respectively, with 11 bases between them. The CDR3 coding sequence is TGTGCCAGCAGCCCCAGATTGGAGAACACTGAAGCTTTCTTT. Its translation: CASSPRLENTEAFF.

The J gene is TRBJ2-7, the V gene TRBV28, with unresolved D. V dropped 6 bases and J dropped 0 bases, with 6 bases sitting between them. The length of the CDR3 is 12 residues. Germline V CDR1 and CDR2: MDHEN, SYDVKM. The CDR3 DNA follows: TGTGCCAGCAGGTCAAACTCCTACGAGCAGTACTTC. Amino acid sequence: CASRSNSYEQYF.

This clone was seen a few times. The chain couples TRBV6-1 to TRBJ1-4; weak D call: TRBD1 (6 bases). The CDR3 consists of 15 residues. V was shortened by 6 bases and J by 0 bases, with 11 bases between the two germline ends. CDR1 and CDR2 (germline): MNHNS, SASEGT. CDR3 nucleotide sequence: TGTGCCAGCAGCGACCCAGGGGCAACTAATGAAAAACTGTTTTTT. It encodes CASSDPGATNEKLFF.

The chain carries TRBV5-4 and TRBJ2-2, with no clear D. CDR1 and CDR2 from the germline V gene are SGHNT and YYREEE (reference sequence). The CDR3 has 12 residues. With 4 bases removed from V and 5 bases from J, the gap between germline ends came to 6 bases. Here the CDR3 DNA reads TGTGCCAGCAGCCCCGATACCGGGGAGCTGTTTTTT. It encodes CASSPDTGELFF.

This rearrangement joins TRBV14 to TRBJ2-7, with TRBD1 matching 7 bases. CDR1 is SGHDN and CDR2 is FVKESK in the germline V gene. The CDR3 has 15 residues. The trim removed 4 bases at V and 2 bases at J, leaving 8 bases unmatched. CDR3 amino acids: CASSRDRASPYEQYF. The CDR3 region has the DNA TGTGCCAGCAGCCGCGACAGGGCTTCGCCCTACGAGCAGTACTTC.

This clone was picked up a small number of times. The rearrangement links TRBV28 to TRBJ1-2; 9 bases are shared with TRBD1. V shed 6 bases, J shed 8 bases, and the junction held 1 base outside the gene matches. The CDR3 has 11 amino acids. CDR1 and CDR2 from the germline V gene are MDHEN and SYDVKM. This chain's CDR3 is CASRGQGGYTF. The CDR3 DNA follows: TGTGCCAGCAGGGGACAGGGAGGCTACACCTTC.

This clone occurred a few times. This chain joins TRBV11-2 and TRBJ1-4; D remains ambiguous. The CDR3 runs to 15 residues. V was cut by 5 bases and J by 2 bases, with 12 bases left in between. Germline CDR1 is SGHAT and CDR2 is FQNNGV. The CDR3 DNA is TGTGCCAGCAGCGGCCACGGGGTTACTAATGAAAAACTGTTTTTT. Protein: CASSGHGVTNEKLFF.

The chain carries TRBV30 and TRBJ1-2, with D tentatively TRBD1 (5 bases). From germline, CDR1 is GTSNPN and CDR2 SVGIG (reference sequence). Trimming cost V 2 bases and J 4 bases, with 14 bases left between them. The CDR3 spans 14 residues. DNA of the CDR3: TGTGCCTGGAGTCCCCCGGGGCAGCCCTATGGCTACACCTTC. It yields the protein CAWSPPGQPYGYTF.

J is TRBJ2-5 and V is TRBV7-9; D not certain. V lost 0 bases, J lost 0 bases, and 8 bases lay in between. The CDR3 covers 15 residues. Germline V gene lookup returns CDR1 SEHNR and CDR2 FQNEAQ (reference sequence). CDR3 residues: CASSLAVGYQETQYF. The CDR3 DNA follows: TGTGCCAGCAGCTTAGCGGTTGGGTACCAAGAGACCCAGTACTTC.